These 6 T cell receptor beta chains were all obtained from the same sample, sequenced in a study of T cells in localized non-small cell lung cancer. This table comes from immunoSEQ multiplex PCR, and its TCRdb copy is limited to in-frame clones, with some not included. The sample holds about 24,000 clones, about nine tenths seen once. The material sequenced was peripheral blood mononuclear cells, taken before any cancer treatment. All receptors come from a woman aged 40-70 years with stage III lung adenocarcinoma.

The chain links TRBV10-2 to TRBJ2-7; tentative D call: TRBD2 (5 bases). In germline, CDR1 is WSHSY, CDR2 SAAADI. The V gene lost 6 bases and the J gene lost 5 bases, with 14 bases spanning the gap. The CDR3 contains 13 residues. CDR3 in amino acids: CASRRVLADEQYF. DNA for the CDR3: TGCGCCAGCAGGAGGGTCCTAGCAGACGAGCAGTACTTC.

The chain carries TRBV5-1 and TRBJ2-1, with 7 bases lining up with TRBD2. CDR3 length equals 15 residues. Germline values: CDR1 SGHRS, CDR2 YFSETQ. V shed 4 bases and J 5 bases; nucleotides not matched to a gene: 9. The CDR3 DNA follows: TGCGCCAGCAGCATGCTCGGGGGGAGAGACAATGAGCAGTTCTTC. The encoded protein is CASSMLGGRDNEQFF.

V is TRBV6-1 and J is TRBJ1-2, with D perhaps matching TRBD1 (5 bases). Looked up from germline, CDR1 is MNHNS and CDR2 is SASEGT. This CDR3 is built from 14 residues. V lost 7 bases and J 8 bases, leaving 20 bases between the germline ends. CDR3 amino acids: CASTVWGKREGYTF. The CDR3 nucleotides read TGTGCCAGCACCGTTTGGGGGAAACGGGAGGGCTACACCTTC.

This clone has more than one count but fewer than ten. The chain recombines TRBV7-3 with TRBJ2-5; TRBD2 agrees at 13 bases. This CDR3 has 16 residues. The J segment lost 1 base and the V segment lost 6 bases, leaving 5 bases of the junction unmatched. Germline V CDR1 and CDR2: SGHTA, FQGTGA. In nucleotides, the CDR3 is TGTGCCAGCAGTCTAGGACTAGCGGGAGTCCAAGAGACCCAGTACTTC. Residues: CASSLGLAGVQETQYF.

The chain employs TRBV19 and TRBJ2-6, with 7 bases matching TRBD1. The germline V gene has CDR1 LNHDA and CDR2 SQIVND (reference sequence). J was trimmed by 4 bases and V by 7 bases; bases with no gene match: 7. The CDR3 covers 15 residues. The CDR3 nucleotides read TGTGCCAGTAACCTAAGGGGACAGGGGGCCAACGTCCTGACTTTC. Amino acid sequence: CASNLRGQGANVLTF.

Only a few counts were recorded for this clone. V gene TRBV9 combines with J gene TRBJ1-2, with D unclear. V was pared by 4 bases and J by 3 bases, with 22 bases between. CDR3 length: 17 residues. Germline V gene data show CDR1 as SGDLS and CDR2 as YYNGEE. The CDR3 DNA is TGTGCCAGCAGCTCCCCTCTGGAGGTTGTGGGCCACTATGGCTACACCTTC. Translating gives CASSSPLEVVGHYGYTF. Drawing the rest from reference TRBV9 and TRBJ1-2, the complete variable domain is DSGVTQTPKHLITATGQRVTLRCSPRSGDLSVYWYQQSLDQGLQFLIQYYNGEERAKGNILERFSAQQFPDLHSELNLSSLELGDSALYFCASSSPLEVVGHYGYTFGSGTRLTVV.